This T cell receptor beta chain was profiled in a study of shared clonotypes between healthy human individuals. For each subset, genomic DNA was distributed in equal portions over several immunoSEQ plates. Data came from immunoSEQ multiplex PCR; TCRdb stores just in-frame clones and leaves some out. The sample carries 300,000 to 400,000 clones, around two thirds recorded once. On this clone itself: What it binds is unknown.

Study results and limitations: In having few donors, the study represented limited genetic and exposure-history diversity.

The germline V gene has CDR1 SGHAT and CDR2 FQNNGV. The CDR3 is 15 residues long. Deletions cut 2 bases from V and 8 bases from J, with 16 bases between. Sequenced: memory CD4+ T cells sorted from blood. Subset in this sample: CD45RA-negative fraction. The rearrangement uses TRBV11-2 and TRBJ2-4; D is unresolved. The receptor was isolated from a man aged 25-45 years in good health. CDR3: CASSLRGVGWDIQYF. CDR3 bases: TGTGCCAGCAGCTTACGTGGGGTCGGGTGGGACATTCAGTACTTC.